Included here is one T cell receptor (beta chain) sequence, with context. Antigen specificity is unknown. This sample stems from a study of CD8 T cells in Susac syndrome. About the study: Active disease was present in more than five of the sequenced Susac syndrome patients, and remission in fewer than 10. At blood draw, Susac syndrome patients were therapy-naive, on corticosteroids, or on intravenous immunoglobulin alone.

Study-wide results and caveats: Clonal expansion was absent from the CD4+ T cell repertoires in Susac syndrome. The study's TCR sequencing and HLA analysis drew on a certain number of individuals. That number was acknowledged as relatively small.

This CDR3 region has 14 residues. Germline V lookup: CDR1 LGHNA, CDR2 YNFKEQ. J gave up 6 bases and V 5 bases, and 6 bases lay outside the gene matches. The RNA, roughly 0.45 to 1 ug, was put through reverse transcription using random hexamers. MiXCR, applied by TCRdb to the immunoSEQ multiplex PCR reads, yields one record per CDR3 protein. The sample contains 150,000 or so distinct CDR3 sequences, roughly 94% of which appear only once. The clonotype comes from a human donor with Susac syndrome. The chain uses TRBV4-2 and TRBJ1-5; TRBD1 aligns across 8 bases. The specimen sequenced was CD4+ T cells from PBMCs. The CDR3 DNA reads as TGTGCCAGCAGCATCGGACAGGGAAGTCAGCCCCAGCATTTT. Translation gives CASSIGQGSQPQHF.